The entry that follows covers one T cell receptor beta chain sequence. The data derive from a study of control samples from healthy donors and cancer patients. Germline values: CDR1 LGHNA, CDR2 YSLEER. The V and J ends lost 0 bases and 0 bases respectively, with 12 bases between them. CDR3 length: 17 amino acids. Using immunoSEQ multiplex PCR, the repertoire was profiled, and TCRdb retains in-frame clones only, with some absent. Among about 100,000 clones, roughly 87% were seen once, and the ten largest hold 15% to 20%. The TCR originated in a woman aged 45-65 years in good health. The rearrangement uses TRBV4-3 and TRBJ2-1; D unclear. Sequencing was carried out using blood. CDR3 sequence reads: CASSQDTARSSYNEQFF. CDR3 bases: TGCGCCAGCAGCCAAGATACGGCTCGGAGCTCCTACAATGAGCAGTTCTTC.